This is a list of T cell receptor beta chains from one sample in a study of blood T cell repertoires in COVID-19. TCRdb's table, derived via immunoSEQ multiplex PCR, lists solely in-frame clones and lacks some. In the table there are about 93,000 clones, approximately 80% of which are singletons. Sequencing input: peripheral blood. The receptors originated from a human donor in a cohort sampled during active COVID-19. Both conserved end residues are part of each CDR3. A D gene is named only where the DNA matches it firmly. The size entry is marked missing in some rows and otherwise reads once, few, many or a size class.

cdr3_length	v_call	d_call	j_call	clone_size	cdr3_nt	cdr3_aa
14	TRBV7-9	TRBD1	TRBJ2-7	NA	TGTGCCAGCACCACGGGACAGGGGACCTACGAGCAGTACTTC	CASTTGQGTYEQYF
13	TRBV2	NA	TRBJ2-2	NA	TGTGCCAGCAGTGAAGGTATCTCCGGGGAGCTGTTTTTT	CASSEGISGELFF
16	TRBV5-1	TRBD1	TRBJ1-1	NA	TGCGCCAGCAGCTTTAGTTCGGGACAGGGTAAAACTGAAGCTTTCTTT	CASSFSSGQGKTEAFF
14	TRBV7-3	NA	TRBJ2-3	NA	TGTGCCAGCAGCCCCGCCCCAGGGACAGATACGCAGTATTTT	CASSPAPGTDTQYF
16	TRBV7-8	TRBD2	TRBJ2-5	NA	TGTGCCAGCAGCTCCCGGGCTAGCGGGATCCGGGAGACCCAGTACTTC	CASSSRASGIRETQYF
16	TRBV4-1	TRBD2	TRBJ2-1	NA	TGCGCCAGCAGCTTAAGCTTAGCGGGAGGGCGAAATGAGCAGTTCTTC	CASSLSLAGGRNEQFF
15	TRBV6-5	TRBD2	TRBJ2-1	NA	TGTGCCAGCATACCTAGCGGGGGGTTGTCCAATGAGCAGTTCTTC	CASIPSGGLSNEQFF
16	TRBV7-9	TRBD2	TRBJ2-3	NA	TGTGCCAGCAGCTTAGGCAACGGGGGGGCAACAGATACGCAGTATTTT	CASSLGNGGATDTQYF
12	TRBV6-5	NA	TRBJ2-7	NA	TGTGCCAGCAGTTACTCGACGGGGGAGCAGTACTTC	CASSYSTGEQYF
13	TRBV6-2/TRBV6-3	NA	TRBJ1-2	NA	TGTGCCAGCAGCCGTTCAGGGAACTATGGCTACACCTTC	CASSRSGNYGYTF
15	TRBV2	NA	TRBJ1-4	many	TGTGCCAGCAGTGAACAGGGCCTGACGAGTGAAAAACTGTTTTTT	CASSEQGLTSEKLFF